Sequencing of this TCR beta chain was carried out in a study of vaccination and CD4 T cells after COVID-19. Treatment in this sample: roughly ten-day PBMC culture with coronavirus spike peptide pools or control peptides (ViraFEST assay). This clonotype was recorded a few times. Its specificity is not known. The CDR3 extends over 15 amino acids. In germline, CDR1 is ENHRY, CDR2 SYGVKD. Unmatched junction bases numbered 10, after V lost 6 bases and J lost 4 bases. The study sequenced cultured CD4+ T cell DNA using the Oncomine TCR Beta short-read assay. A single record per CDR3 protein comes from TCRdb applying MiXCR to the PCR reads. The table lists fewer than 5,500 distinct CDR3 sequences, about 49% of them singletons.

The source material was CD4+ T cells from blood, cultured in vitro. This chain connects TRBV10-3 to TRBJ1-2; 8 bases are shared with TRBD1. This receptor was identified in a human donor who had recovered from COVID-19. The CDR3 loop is CAISNYRGEGYGYTF. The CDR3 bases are TGTGCCATCAGCAACTACAGGGGGGAAGGCTATGGCTACACCTTC.